The T cell receptor beta chain described here comes from a study of cytomegalovirus exposure and HLA in healthy donors. On the study more broadly: The 120 validation repertoires, a later analysis reported, used the same platform as the approximately 670 first-cohort repertoires.

Overall study findings and caveats: Using the classifier, cytomegalovirus status was reportedly diagnosed with high specificity and sensitivity. Among TCR beta chains, those listed as cytomegalovirus-associated numbered about 160.

The CDR3 length is 14 residues. The V gene lost 3 bases and the J gene lost 0 bases, with 7 bases spanning the gap. The germline gives CDR1 SGHRS, CDR2 YFSETQ. Some clones are missing from TCRdb's copy, which holds only in-frame ones; the method was immunoSEQ multiplex PCR. The repertoire has 150,000 or so clones, around nine tenths of them found once; the top ten carry around 3.4%. The donors belonged to the approximately 130-subject validation cohort, separate from the 666-subject first cohort. This clone was observed a single time. What it binds is not known. The rearrangement joins TRBV5-1 to TRBJ1-3; possibly TRBD1 for D (6 bases). Sequenced input: PBMCs. The receptor was derived from a woman between 18 and 29 years old in good health and CMV-seropositive. The CDR3 region is CASSSDSSGNTIYF. DNA of the CDR3: TGCGCCAGCAGCTCGGACAGCTCTGGAAACACCATATATTTT.